What follows are 17 T cell receptor beta chains derived from one specimen sequenced in a study of Graves' ophthalmopathy and Graves' hyperthyroidism. The authors amplified TCR beta CDR3 regions from RNA transcripts. Second-round multiplex PCR followed a first-round RT-PCR using HTBI primers. TCRdb passed the multiplex PCR reads through MiXCR, listing each CDR3 protein once. The data hold some 390,000 distinct CDR3 sequences, with 15% to 20% observed a single time. Material for sequencing was peripheral blood. The receptor set was obtained from a woman younger than 30 with Graves' ophthalmopathy.

This clonotype was recorded many times. V gene TRBV2 combines with J gene TRBJ2-7; 8 bases are a match to TRBD2. This CDR3 contains 17 residues. The J segment lost 4 bases and the V segment lost 6 bases, leaving 17 bases of the junction unmatched. CDR1 SNHLY and CDR2 FYNNEI come from the germline V gene. CDR3 nucleotides: TGTGCCAGCAGCTCAACGGAAGCGGGAGCTCGGCTGTACGAGCAGTACTTC. Encoded protein: CASSSTEAGARLYEQYF.

This clonotype was observed a few times. The chain has TRBV6-2 or TRBV6-3 and TRBJ2-7, with 7 bases that match TRBD2. Losses at the gene ends were 0 bases for V and 3 bases for J; bases not matched to a gene: 5. This CDR3 is 15 amino acids long. CDR1 is MNHEY and CDR2 is SVGEGT in the germline V gene. The chain's CDR3 is CASSYSAGELYEQYF. CDR3 nucleotides: TGTGCCAGCAGTTACTCTGCGGGAGAACTCTACGAGCAGTACTTC.

This clonotype appeared many times. The chain carries TRBV2 and TRBJ1-6; D gene uncertain. V shed 0 bases and J shed 8 bases, with 17 bases lying between them. This CDR3 contains 17 residues. The V gene's germline CDR1 is SNHLY and CDR2 FYNNEI. The CDR3 loop reads CASSEALLGRSDSPLHF. The CDR3 DNA follows: TGTGCCAGCAGTGAAGCGCTTCTGGGGAGAAGTGATTCACCCCTCCACTTT.

CDR3 nucleotides: TGTGCCAGCAGTTACACCGGACTAGCGGGAATTAAAGAGACCCAGTACTTC. Its protein is CASSYTGLAGIKETQYF. The gene calls are TRBV6-5 and TRBJ2-5; 12 bases match TRBD2. The CDR3 covers 17 residues. Per germline, CDR1 MNHEY and CDR2 SVGAGI. After removal of 2 bases from V and 3 bases from J, the junction contained 7 bases not matched to a gene.

This clonotype appeared many times. The chain is built from TRBV10-1 and TRBJ1-3; the D is unclear. The ends were cut back, 10 bases at V and 0 bases at J, with 10 bases in the middle. Germline CDR1 is WNHNN and CDR2 is SYGVQD (reference sequence). The CDR3 loop spans 13 amino acids. CDR3 nucleotide sequence: TGCGCCACCTCCAAAAGCTCTGGAAACACCATATATTTT. Translated: CATSKSSGNTIYF.

This clonotype has at least ten counts. The chain's CDR3 is CASRSAGALNTGELFF. The CDR3 DNA reads TGTGCCAGCAGGTCCGCGGGGGCCTTGAACACCGGGGAGCTGTTTTTT. The chain joins TRBV6-2 or TRBV6-3 to TRBJ2-2, with TRBD2 as a possible D gene (7 bases). CDR3 length: 16 residues. Looked up from germline, CDR1 is MNHEY and CDR2 is SVGEGT. Deletions cut 6 bases from V and 1 base from J, with 15 bases between.

This clonotype showed up many times. The chain joins TRBV29-1 to TRBJ2-3; TRBD2 aligns across 7 bases. V shed 7 bases, J shed 2 bases, and the junction held 12 bases outside the gene matches. Germline values: CDR1 SQVTM, CDR2 ANQGSEA. The CDR3 runs 15 residues. The CDR3 loop is CSAGAGLKFTDTQYF. In DNA, the CDR3 is TGCAGCGCTGGAGCGGGGCTGAAATTCACAGATACGCAGTATTTT.

The chain carries TRBV7-6 and TRBJ1-1; D is unclear. Germline loops: CDR1 SGHVS, CDR2 FNYEAQ. The CDR3 contains 14 residues. Trimming pared 3 bases from V and 1 base from J, leaving 9 bases between. The CDR3 loop reads CASSLNYENTEAFF. The CDR3, as DNA: TGTGCCAGCAGCTTGAATTATGAGAACACTGAAGCTTTCTTT.

This clonotype has a count of ten or more. The chain links TRBV7-2 to TRBJ1-1; maybe TRBD1 (6 bases). With 4 bases removed from V and 7 bases from J, the gap between germline ends came to 10 bases. The CDR3 sequence is 12 residues long. CDR1 and CDR2 from the germline V gene are SGHTA and FQGNSA. CDR3 coding DNA: TGTGCCAGCAGCTCCACAGGGCGTGAAGCTTTCTTT. It codes for CASSSTGREAFF.

The gene calls are TRBV14 and TRBJ1-1, with D tentatively TRBD1 (6 bases). Germline V lookup: CDR1 SGHDN, CDR2 FVKESK. Trimming removed 3 bases from V and 3 bases from J, with 11 bases in between. The CDR3 runs to 14 residues. The CDR3 DNA is TGTGCCAGCAGCCACAGGGGTTTGTACACTGAAGCTTTCTTT. Translating it yields CASSHRGLYTEAFF. Drawing the rest from reference TRBV14 and TRBJ1-1, the complete variable domain is EAGVTQFPSHSVIEKGQTVTLRCDPISGHDNLYWYRRVMGKEIKFLLHFVKESKQDESGMPNNRFLAERTGGTYSTLKVQPAELEDSGVYFCASSHRGLYTEAFFGQGTRLTVV.

This clonotype was detected many times. The rearrangement uses TRBV27 and TRBJ2-5; D is possibly TRBD2 (5 bases). CDR1 MNHEY and CDR2 SMNVEV come from the germline V gene (reference sequence). This CDR3 has 15 residues. Trimming shortened V by 6 bases and J by 5 bases, and 19 bases separated the two germline ends. CDR3: CASRRSLGWEETQYF. In DNA form, the CDR3 reads TGTGCCAGCAGAAGAAGTCTTGGGTGGGAGGAGACCCAGTACTTC.

In this sample, this clonotype turned up a few times. V and J are TRBV6-2 or TRBV6-3 and TRBJ1-5, with D possibly TRBD1 on 6 matching bases. The CDR3 has 16 amino acids. CDR1 and CDR2 from the germline V gene are MNHEY and SVGEGT. V lost 5 bases, J lost 1 base, and 15 bases lay in between. CDR3 coding DNA: TGTGCCAGCAGTCGGCGGATCAGGGGAAGCAATCAGCCCCAGCATTTT. Its protein product is CASSRRIRGSNQPQHF.

In this sample, this clonotype turned up a few times. The rearrangement uses TRBV18 and TRBJ2-7, with D possibly called TRBD1 or TRBD2 (5 bases each). The V end was cut by 2 bases, the J end by 0 bases, with 17 bases between. The CDR3 contains 17 residues. The germline gives CDR1 KGHSH, CDR2 LQKENI. The CDR3, as DNA: TGTGCCAGCTCACCAGTTGGTACCGGGGCCCTCTCCTACGAGCAGTACTTC. Translation gives CASSPVGTGALSYEQYF.

This clonotype was seen repeatedly, ten times or more. The chain links TRBV19 to TRBJ1-1; TRBD1 is a possible D gene (5 bases). The germline V and J ends were trimmed by 4 bases and 5 bases, with 14 bases remaining between them. CDR3 size: 14 residues. The V gene's germline CDR1 is LNHDA and CDR2 SQIVND (reference sequence). The CDR3 DNA follows: TGTGCCAGTAGTACCCGAGGGGCTCGTACTGAAGCTTTCTTT. Its protein product is CASSTRGARTEAFF. Drawing the rest from reference TRBV19 and TRBJ1-1, the complete variable domain is DGGITQSPKYLFRKEGQNVTLSCEQNLNHDAMYWYRQDPGQGLRLIYYSQIVNDFQKGDIAEGYSVSREKKESFPLTVTSAQKNPTAFYLCASSTRGARTEAFFGQGTRLTVV.

This clonotype was found many times. V and J are TRBV9 and TRBJ2-7; D is possibly TRBD1 or TRBD2 (5 bases each). V lost 0 bases and J lost 9, with 25 bases in between. Germline loops: CDR1 SGDLS, CDR2 YYNGEE. The CDR3 runs to 17 residues. The CDR3 nucleotides read TGTGCCAGCAGCGTAGCCCCCACCACGGGACCGCCATTCGGGCAGTACTTC. Its protein product is CASSVAPTTGPPFGQYF.

This clonotype occurred many times. The chain links TRBV30 to TRBJ1-1; D might be TRBD1 (6 bases). V lost 0 bases and J 3 bases, leaving 11 bases between the germline ends. Germline lookup yields CDR1 GTSNPN and CDR2 SVGIG (reference sequence). The CDR3 extends over 14 amino acids. The DNA for the CDR3 is TGTGCCTGGAGTGTACAGGGAAGGGACACTGAAGCTTTCTTT. It yields the protein CAWSVQGRDTEAFF.

The chain has TRBV4-3 and TRBJ1-5; D is undetermined. The CDR3 has 16 residues. Germline CDR1 and CDR2: LGHNA and YSLEER. V lost 2 bases, J lost 0 bases, and 11 bases lay in between. The CDR3 sequence: CASSQWRVDSNQPQHF. CDR3 bases: TGCGCCAGCAGCCAATGGAGGGTAGATAGCAATCAGCCCCAGCATTTT.